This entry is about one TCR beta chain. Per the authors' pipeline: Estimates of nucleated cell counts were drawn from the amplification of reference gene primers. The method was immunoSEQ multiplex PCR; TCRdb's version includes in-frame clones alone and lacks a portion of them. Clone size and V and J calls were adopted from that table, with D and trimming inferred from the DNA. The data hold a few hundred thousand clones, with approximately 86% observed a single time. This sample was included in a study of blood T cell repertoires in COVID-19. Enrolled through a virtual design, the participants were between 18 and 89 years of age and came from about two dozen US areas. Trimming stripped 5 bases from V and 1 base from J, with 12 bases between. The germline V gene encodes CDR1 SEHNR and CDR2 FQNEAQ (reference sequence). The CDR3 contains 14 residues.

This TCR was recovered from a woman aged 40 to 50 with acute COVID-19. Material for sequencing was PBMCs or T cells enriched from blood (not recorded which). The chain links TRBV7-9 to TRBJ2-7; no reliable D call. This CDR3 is CASSTPQRSYEQYF. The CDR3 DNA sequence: TGTGCCAGCAGCACCCCACAGAGATCCTACGAGCAGTACTTC.